These 16 T cell receptor beta chains were all obtained from the same sample, sequenced in a study of Ad26.COV2.S vaccination and SARS-CoV-2 variants. Sequenced by immunoSEQ multiplex PCR; TCRdb stores in-frame clones only, minus some. The table shows hundreds of thousands of clones, with about 80% occurring only once. Treatment of the sample: over 15 received Ad26.COV2.S at low or high dose, single or two shots; about 5 received placebo; per-sample allocation not given. Samples were taken on day 63 after the first vaccine or placebo injection. Sequenced here: peripheral blood, sampled in a trial of Ad26.COV2.S vaccine versus placebo. Every receptor here comes from a person between 18 and 60 years old who received the Ad26.COV2.S COVID-19 vaccine or a placebo.

This clone has at least ten counts. This chain uses TRBV9 with TRBJ2-7; TRBD1 is a possible D gene (5 bases). With 0 bases removed from V and 1 base from J, the gap between germline ends came to 8 bases. Germline CDR1 is SGDLS and CDR2 is YYNGEE. CDR3 length equals 14 residues. The DNA for the CDR3 is TGTGCCAGCAGCGTAGGACAGACATCCTACGAGCAGTACTTC. As protein: CASSVGQTSYEQYF.

This clone was recorded a few times. J is TRBJ2-7 and V is TRBV5-4; D remains ambiguous. Trimming shortened V by 0 bases and J by 7 bases, and 14 bases separated the two germline ends. Germline CDR1 SGHNT, CDR2 YYREEE (reference sequence). This CDR3 comprises 14 residues. The CDR3 DNA follows: TGTGCCAGCAGCTTGGGTCCACTTGTGGGGGAGCAGTACTTC. Residues: CASSLGPLVGEQYF.

The rearrangement joins TRBV10-3 to TRBJ1-6; D call uncertain. CDR3 length equals 13 residues. V was shortened by 7 bases and J by 5 bases, with 9 bases between the two germline ends. Per germline, CDR1 ENHRY and CDR2 SYGVKD. The CDR3 bases are TGTGCCATCACCCGGACGGATAATTCACCCCTCCACTTT. Translation gives CAITRTDNSPLHF.

The chain couples TRBV7-2 to TRBJ1-6; D remains unclear. From germline, CDR1 is SGHTA and CDR2 FQGNSA. The V and J ends lost 4 bases and 6 bases respectively, with 7 bases between them. The CDR3 extends over 13 amino acids. The CDR3 nucleotides are TGTGCCAGCAGCTCCTTCCGTAATTCACCCCTCCACTTT. Residues: CASSSFRNSPLHF.

The gene calls are TRBV4-1 and TRBJ2-6; 7 bases are a match to TRBD1. This CDR3 has 18 residues. Germline V CDR1 and CDR2: MGHRA, YSYEKL. J gave up 4 bases and V 1 base, and 10 bases lay outside the gene matches. The CDR3 DNA is TGCGCCAGCAGCCAAGGGCCTCCGACAGGGTACGGGGCCAACGTCCTGACTTTC. It yields the protein CASSQGPPTGYGANVLTF.

V usage is TRBV5-5 and J usage is TRBJ1-2, with TRBD1 matching over 11 bases. The length of the CDR3 is 15 residues. The V and J ends lost 0 bases and 8 bases, in that order; junction bases with no gene match: 6. Germline CDR1 is SGHKS and CDR2 is YYEKEE (reference sequence). The DNA for the CDR3 is TGTGCCAGCAGCTTGGTAGGACAGGGGGCAGGGGGCTACACCTTC. Its translation is CASSLVGQGAGGYTF.

J is TRBJ2-3 and V is TRBV7-3, with D perhaps given as TRBD1 or TRBD2 (5 bases each). V was trimmed by 5 bases and J by 2 bases, leaving 8 bases between them. The germline CDR1 and CDR2 sequences are SGHTA and FQGTGA. The CDR3 is made up of 13 amino acids. The CDR3 sequence: CASSPGATDTQYF. In DNA, the CDR3 is TGTGCCAGCAGCCCCGGGGCCACAGATACGCAGTATTTT.

The chain couples TRBV5-1 to TRBJ2-2, with D possibly called TRBD1 or TRBD2 (5 bases each). The germline V gene encodes CDR1 SGHRS and CDR2 YFSETQ. V lost 3 bases and J lost 2, with 14 bases in between. The CDR3 totals 16 residues. The CDR3 DNA is TGCGCCAGCAGCTCCCGCGGGCAGGGAAACACCGGGGAGCTGTTTTTT. Translation gives CASSSRGQGNTGELFF.

The chain uses TRBV6-1 and TRBJ2-6; D unclear. This CDR3 comprises 17 residues. V was trimmed by 1 base and J by 0 bases, leaving 10 bases between them. Germline loops: CDR1 MNHNS, CDR2 SASEGT. In DNA form, the CDR3 reads TGTGCCAGCAGTGAAGATATCACCTTCTCTGGGGCCAACGTCCTGACTTTC. Amino acids: CASSEDITFSGANVLTF.

The CDR3 bases are TGTGCCAGCTCACCAAGCCCGGGACCGGTCGGGACTGAAGCTTTCTTT. Amino acids: CASSPSPGPVGTEAFF. V is TRBV18 and J is TRBJ1-1, with TRBD1 as a possible D gene (5 bases). This CDR3 is 16 amino acids long. With 2 bases removed from V and 5 bases from J, the gap between germline ends came to 18 bases. Germline assignment: CDR1 KGHSH and CDR2 LQKENI.

J is TRBJ2-7 and V is TRBV4-1, with 10 nucleotides matching TRBD2. CDR3 length: 17 residues. The junction had 14 bases not matched to a gene; V was cut back by 6 bases and J by 3 bases. Germline values: CDR1 MGHRA, CDR2 YSYEKL. The DNA of the CDR3 is TGCGCCAGCAGTCATAAAATAGCGGGGGGCCTTAACTACGAGCAGTACTTC. It yields the protein CASSHKIAGGLNYEQYF.

The rearrangement links TRBV2 to TRBJ2-7, with a weak D call TRBD2 (6 bases). V lost 8 bases and J lost 3, with 14 bases in between. Germline V gene lookup returns CDR1 SNHLY and CDR2 FYNNEI. This CDR3 comprises 13 residues. CDR3 residues: CASWDSGGYEQYF. The CDR3 bases are TGTGCCAGCTGGGATAGCGGAGGCTACGAGCAGTACTTC.

The CDR3 reads CASRRDRDTTYGYTF. The CDR3 bases are TGTGCCAGCAGACGGGACAGGGACACTACCTATGGCTACACCTTC. The chain employs TRBV6-5 and TRBJ1-2; the match to TRBD1 covers 9 bases. V shed 6 bases, J shed 4 bases, and the junction held 9 bases outside the gene matches. The CDR3 consists of 15 residues. Germline V gene sequence: CDR1 MNHEY, CDR2 SVGAGI.

V is TRBV6-2 or TRBV6-3 and J is TRBJ1-2; TRBD1 might be the D (5 bases). The germline CDR1 and CDR2 sequences are MNHEY and SVGEGT. The CDR3 totals 13 residues. Trimming pared 6 bases from V and 7 bases from J, leaving 15 bases between. The CDR3 DNA reads as TGTGCCAGCAGCCCCGGGACTAGGGCTGGCTACACCTTC. This encodes CASSPGTRAGYTF.

J is TRBJ2-7 and V is TRBV11-3; D not certain. This CDR3 is 14 amino acids long. Trimming removed 5 bases from V and 6 bases from J, with 17 bases in between. Per germline, CDR1 SGHNT and CDR2 YENEEA. CDR3 nucleotides: TGTGCCAGCAGCCCTGTGGCTAACCAGCGCGAGCAGTACTTC. This sequence encodes CASSPVANQREQYF.

The V gene is TRBV19, the J gene TRBJ1-1; D may be TRBD1 (5 bases). Germline V gene sequence: CDR1 LNHDA, CDR2 SQIVND (reference sequence). V dropped 7 bases and J dropped 0 bases, with 12 bases sitting between them. The CDR3 covers 14 residues. The CDR3: CASIGDGMNTEAFF. CDR3 in DNA: TGTGCCAGTATAGGGGACGGGATGAACACTGAAGCTTTCTTT.